This TCR beta chain was captured by sequencing in a study of type 1 regulatory T cells. To note about this clonotype: As yet, its antigen is unknown.

Study observations and caveats: Tr1 cells had a more restricted TCR repertoire than non-Tr1 cells.

V dropped 3 bases and J dropped 4 bases, with 13 bases sitting between them. The CDR3 totals 14 residues. Germline V gives CDR1 SGHRS, CDR2 YFSETQ. TCRdb re-derived calls from the reads in MiXCR, one entry per CDR3 protein. The repertoire holds roughly 65,000 distinct CDR3 sequences, with almost 50% as singletons. Sequencing was done on a sample of cultured non-Tr1 T cells, either the whole culture or a sorted T cell fraction (not recorded which). The receptor's source is a human donor in good health. V and J are TRBV5-1 and TRBJ1-1, with D possibly being TRBD1 (5 bases). This chain's CDR3 is CASSSQGQGTEAFF. CDR3 DNA: TGCGCCAGCAGCTCCCAAGGGCAGGGCACTGAAGCTTTCTTT.